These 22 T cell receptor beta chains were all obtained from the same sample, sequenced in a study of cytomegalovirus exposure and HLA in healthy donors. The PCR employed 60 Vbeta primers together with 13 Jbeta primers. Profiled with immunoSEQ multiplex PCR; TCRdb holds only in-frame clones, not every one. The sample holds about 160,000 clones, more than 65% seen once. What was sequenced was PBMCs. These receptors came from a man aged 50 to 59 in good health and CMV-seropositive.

CDR3 nucleotides: TGTGCCTCAGCGGGGGATTACACTGAAGCTTTCTTT. It encodes CASAGDYTEAFF. The gene calls are TRBV30 and TRBJ1-1, with D maybe TRBD1 (5 bases). V shed 7 bases and J shed 3 bases, with 12 bases lying between them. Germline V gene sequence: CDR1 GTSNPN, CDR2 SVGIG (reference sequence). The CDR3 consists of 12 residues. Full variable domain (rest looked up from reference TRBV30 and TRBJ1-1): SQTIHQWPATLVQPVGSPLSLECTVEGTSNPNLYWYRQAAGRGLQLLFYSVGIGQISSEVPQNLSASRPQDRQFILSSKKLLLSDSGFYLCASAGDYTEAFFGQGTRLTVV.

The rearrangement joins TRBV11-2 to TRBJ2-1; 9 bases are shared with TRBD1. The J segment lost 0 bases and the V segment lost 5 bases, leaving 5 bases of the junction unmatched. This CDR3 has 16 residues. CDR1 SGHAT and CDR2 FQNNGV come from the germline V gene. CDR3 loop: CASSARQGGSYNEQFF. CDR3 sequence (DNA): TGTGCCAGCAGCGCACGACAGGGGGGCTCCTACAATGAGCAGTTCTTC.

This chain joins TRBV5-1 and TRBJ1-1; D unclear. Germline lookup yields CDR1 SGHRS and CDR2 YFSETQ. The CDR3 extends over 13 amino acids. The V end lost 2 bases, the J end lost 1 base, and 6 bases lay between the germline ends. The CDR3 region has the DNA TGCGCCAGCAGCTTACAGAGGAACACTGAAGCTTTCTTT. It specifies CASSLQRNTEAFF.

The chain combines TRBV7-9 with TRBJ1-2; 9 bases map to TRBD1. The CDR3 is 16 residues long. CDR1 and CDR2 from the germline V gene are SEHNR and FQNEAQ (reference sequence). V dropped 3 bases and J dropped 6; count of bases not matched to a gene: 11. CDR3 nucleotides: TGTGCCAGCAGCTTTCCCAGGACAGGGGAATTGGATGGCTACACCTTC. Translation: CASSFPRTGELDGYTF.

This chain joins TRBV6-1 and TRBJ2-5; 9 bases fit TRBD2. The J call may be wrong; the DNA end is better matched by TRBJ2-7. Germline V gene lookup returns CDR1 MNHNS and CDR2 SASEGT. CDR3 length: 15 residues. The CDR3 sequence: CASSEELAGVYEQYF. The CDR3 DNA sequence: TGTGCCAGCAGTGAAGAATTAGCGGGAGTCTACGAGCAGTACTTC.

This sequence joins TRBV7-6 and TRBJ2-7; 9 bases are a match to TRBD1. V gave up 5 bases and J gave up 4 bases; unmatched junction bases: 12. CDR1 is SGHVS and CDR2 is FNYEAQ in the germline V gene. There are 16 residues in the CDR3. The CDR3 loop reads CASSPSEGQGSYEQYF. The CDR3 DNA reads TGTGCCAGCAGCCCCAGTGAGGGACAGGGCTCTTACGAGCAGTACTTC.

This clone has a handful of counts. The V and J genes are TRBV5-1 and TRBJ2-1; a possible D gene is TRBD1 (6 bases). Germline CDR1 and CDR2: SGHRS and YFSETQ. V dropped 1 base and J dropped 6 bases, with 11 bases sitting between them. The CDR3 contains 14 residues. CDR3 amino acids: CASSLSGQSNEQFF. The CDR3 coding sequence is TGCGCCAGCAGCTTGAGCGGACAGTCCAATGAGCAGTTCTTC.

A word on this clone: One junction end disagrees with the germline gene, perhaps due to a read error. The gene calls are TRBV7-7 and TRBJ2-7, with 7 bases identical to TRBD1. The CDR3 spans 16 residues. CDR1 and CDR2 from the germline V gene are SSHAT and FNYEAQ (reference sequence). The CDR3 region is CASSQKTGEISYEQYF. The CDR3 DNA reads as TGTGCTAGCAGCCAAAAAACAGGGGAGATCTCCTACGAGCAGTACTTC.

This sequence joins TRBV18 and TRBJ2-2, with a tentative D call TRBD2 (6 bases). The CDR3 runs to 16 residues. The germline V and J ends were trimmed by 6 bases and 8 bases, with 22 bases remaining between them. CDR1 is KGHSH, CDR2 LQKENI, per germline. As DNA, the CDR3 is TGTGCCAGCTCCCCCTTCGCGGAGGGTGTCTCGGGGGAGCTGTTTTTT. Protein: CASSPFAEGVSGELFF.

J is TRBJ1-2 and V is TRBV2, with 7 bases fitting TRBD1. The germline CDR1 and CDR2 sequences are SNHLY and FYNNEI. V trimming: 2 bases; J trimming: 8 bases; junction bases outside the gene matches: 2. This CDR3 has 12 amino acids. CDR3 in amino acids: CASSEYRGGYTF. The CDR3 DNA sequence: TGTGCCAGCAGTGAATACAGGGGCGGCTACACCTTC.

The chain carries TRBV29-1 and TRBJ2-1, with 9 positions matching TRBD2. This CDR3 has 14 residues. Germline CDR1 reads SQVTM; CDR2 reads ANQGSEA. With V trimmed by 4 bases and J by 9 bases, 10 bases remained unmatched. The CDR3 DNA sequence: TGCAGCGTTGTTCAGCTAGCGGGGTTGGGTGAGCAGTTCTTC. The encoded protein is CSVVQLAGLGEQFF.

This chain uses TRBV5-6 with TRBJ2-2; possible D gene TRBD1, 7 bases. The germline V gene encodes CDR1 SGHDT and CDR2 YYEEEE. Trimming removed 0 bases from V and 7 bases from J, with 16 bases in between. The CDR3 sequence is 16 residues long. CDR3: CASSLAGRGVDGELFF. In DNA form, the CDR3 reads TGTGCCAGCAGCTTGGCCGGCAGGGGGGTGGACGGGGAGCTGTTTTTT.

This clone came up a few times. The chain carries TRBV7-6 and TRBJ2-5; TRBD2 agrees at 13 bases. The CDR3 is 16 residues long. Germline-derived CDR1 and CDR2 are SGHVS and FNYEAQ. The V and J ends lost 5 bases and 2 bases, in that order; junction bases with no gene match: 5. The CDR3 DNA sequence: TGTGCCAGCAGCAGATGGACTAGCGGGGGACAAGAGACCCAGTACTTC. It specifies CASSRWTSGGQETQYF. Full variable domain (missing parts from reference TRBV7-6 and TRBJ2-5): GAGVSQSPRYKVTKRGQDVALRCDPISGHVSLYWYRQALGQGPEFLTYFNYEAQQDKSGLPNDRFSAERPEGSISTLTIQRTEQRDSAMYRCASSRWTSGGQETQYFGPGTRLLVL.

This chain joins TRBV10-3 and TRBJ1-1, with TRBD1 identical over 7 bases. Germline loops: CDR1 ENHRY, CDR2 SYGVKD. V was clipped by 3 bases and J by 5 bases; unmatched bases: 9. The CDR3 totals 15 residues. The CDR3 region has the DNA TGTGCCATCAGTGATAACCCGACAGGGAATACTGAAGCTTTCTTT. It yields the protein CAISDNPTGNTEAFF.

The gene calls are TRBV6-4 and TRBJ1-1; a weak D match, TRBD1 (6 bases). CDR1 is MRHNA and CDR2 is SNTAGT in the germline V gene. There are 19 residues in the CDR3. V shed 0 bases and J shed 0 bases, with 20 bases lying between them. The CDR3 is CASSDSIPTGWMMNTEAFF. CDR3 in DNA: TGTGCCAGCAGTGACTCGATCCCAACAGGGTGGATGATGAACACTGAAGCTTTCTTT.

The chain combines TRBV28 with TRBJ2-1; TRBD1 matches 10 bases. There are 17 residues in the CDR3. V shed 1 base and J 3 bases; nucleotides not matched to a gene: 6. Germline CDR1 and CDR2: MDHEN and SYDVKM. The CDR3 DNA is TGTGCCAGCAGTTTATCGATAGGGACAGGGGTCTACAATGAGCAGTTCTTC. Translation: CASSLSIGTGVYNEQFF. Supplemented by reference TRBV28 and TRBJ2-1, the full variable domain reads DVKVTQSSRYLVKRTGEKVFLECVQDMDHENMFWYRQDPGLGLRLIYFSYDVKMKEKGDIPEGYSVSREKKERFSLILESASTNQTSMYLCASSLSIGTGVYNEQFFGPGTRLTVL.

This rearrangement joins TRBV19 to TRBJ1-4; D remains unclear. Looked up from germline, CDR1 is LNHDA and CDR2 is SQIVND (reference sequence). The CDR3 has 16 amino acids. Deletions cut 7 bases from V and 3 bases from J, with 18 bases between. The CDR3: CASTPLLGRSNEKLFF. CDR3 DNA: TGTGCCAGTACCCCGCTCTTGGGCCGATCTAATGAAAAACTGTTTTTT.

CDR3 DNA: TGTGCCAGCAGTGAACGCTCGACAGGGGCATACTACGAGCAGTACTTC. Amino acid sequence: CASSERSTGAYYEQYF. The V gene is TRBV2, the J gene TRBJ2-7; the match to TRBD1 covers 8 bases. With 2 bases clipped from V and 3 bases from J, the junction kept 9 bases outside the gene matches. This CDR3 comprises 16 residues. The germline CDR1 and CDR2 sequences are SNHLY and FYNNEI.

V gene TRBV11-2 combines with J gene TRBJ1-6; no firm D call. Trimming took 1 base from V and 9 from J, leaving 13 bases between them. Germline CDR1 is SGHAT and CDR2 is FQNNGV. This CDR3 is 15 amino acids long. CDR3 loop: CASSLAAPGLSPLHF. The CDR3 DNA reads TGTGCCAGCAGCTTAGCCGCTCCTGGGCTTTCACCCCTCCACTTT.

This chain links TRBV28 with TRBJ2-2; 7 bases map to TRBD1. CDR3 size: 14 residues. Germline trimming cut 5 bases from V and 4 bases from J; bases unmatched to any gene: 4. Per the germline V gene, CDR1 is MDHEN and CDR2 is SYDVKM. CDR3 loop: CASSGDSPTGELFF. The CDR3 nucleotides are TGTGCCAGCAGTGGGGACAGTCCCACCGGGGAGCTGTTTTTT.

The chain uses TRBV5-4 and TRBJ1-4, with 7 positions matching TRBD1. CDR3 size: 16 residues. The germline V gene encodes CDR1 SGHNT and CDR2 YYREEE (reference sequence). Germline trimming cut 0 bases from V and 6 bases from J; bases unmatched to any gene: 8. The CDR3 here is CASSLGQGRGYEKLFF. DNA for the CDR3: TGTGCCAGCAGCTTGGGACAGGGCCGGGGGTATGAAAAACTGTTTTTT. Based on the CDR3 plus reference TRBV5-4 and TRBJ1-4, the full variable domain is ETGVTQSPTHLIKTRGQQVTLRCSSQSGHNTVSWYQQALGQGPQFIFQYYREEENGRGNFPPRFSGLQFPNYSSELNVNALELDDSALYLCASSLGQGRGYEKLFFGSGTQLSVL.

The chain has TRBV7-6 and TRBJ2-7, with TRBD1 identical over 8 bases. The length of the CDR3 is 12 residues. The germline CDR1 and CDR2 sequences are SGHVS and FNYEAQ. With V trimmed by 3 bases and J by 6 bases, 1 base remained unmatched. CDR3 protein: CASSFTGGEQYF. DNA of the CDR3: TGTGCCAGCAGCTTCACAGGGGGCGAGCAGTACTTC.